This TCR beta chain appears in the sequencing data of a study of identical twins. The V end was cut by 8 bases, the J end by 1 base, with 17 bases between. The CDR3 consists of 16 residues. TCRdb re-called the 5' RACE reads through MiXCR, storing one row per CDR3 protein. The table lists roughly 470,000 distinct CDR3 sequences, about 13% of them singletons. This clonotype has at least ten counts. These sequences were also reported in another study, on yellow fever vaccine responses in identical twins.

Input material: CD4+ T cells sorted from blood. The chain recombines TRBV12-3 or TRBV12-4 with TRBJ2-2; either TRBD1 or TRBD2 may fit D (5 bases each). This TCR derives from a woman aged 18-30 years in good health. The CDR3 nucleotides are TGTGCCAGCCTTTTTTTGGGGGACCTGAACACCGGGGAGCTGTTTTTT. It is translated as CASLFLGDLNTGELFF.